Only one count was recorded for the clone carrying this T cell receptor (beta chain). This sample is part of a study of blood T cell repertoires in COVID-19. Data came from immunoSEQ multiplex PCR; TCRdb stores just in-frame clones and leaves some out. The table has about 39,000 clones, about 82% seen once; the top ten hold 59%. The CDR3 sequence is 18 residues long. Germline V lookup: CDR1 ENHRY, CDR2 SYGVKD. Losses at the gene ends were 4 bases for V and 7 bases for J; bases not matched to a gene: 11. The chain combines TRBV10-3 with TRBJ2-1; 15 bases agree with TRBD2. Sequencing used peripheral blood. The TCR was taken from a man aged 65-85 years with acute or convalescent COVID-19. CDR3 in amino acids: CAISAWTSGRAYRNEQFF. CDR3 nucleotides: TGTGCCATCAGTGCCTGGACTAGCGGGAGGGCCTATCGGAATGAGCAGTTCTTC.